A single sample is the source of the 3 T cell receptor beta chains below, sequenced in a study of tumor-infiltrating lymphocytes in oesophageal squamous cell carcinoma. MiXCR, run by TCRdb on the PCR reads, gives a single entry per CDR3 protein. The data show around 12,000 distinct CDR3 sequences, with under 65% seen just once and 25% to 30% held by the top ten. Material: esophageal tumor tissue. The receptors were sampled from a female donor with esophageal squamous cell carcinoma.

The V and J genes are TRBV28 and TRBJ2-7; possibly TRBD1 or TRBD2 for D (6 bases each). Germline V gives CDR1 MDHEN, CDR2 SYDVKM. The CDR3 is made up of 16 amino acids. The V gene lost 6 bases and the J gene lost 4 bases, with 22 bases spanning the gap. CDR3 sequence: CASRSGGPLGAYEQYF. In DNA form, the CDR3 reads TGTGCCAGCAGATCCGGGGGCCCTCTCGGGGCTTACGAGCAGTACTTC.

The gene calls are TRBV7-2 and TRBJ2-1; D remains ambiguous. CDR3 length: 17 residues. Trimming removed 5 bases from V and 0 bases from J, with 17 bases in between. CDR1 SGHTA and CDR2 FQGNSA come from the germline V gene. The CDR3 sequence: CASSLGTLKSSYNEQFF. The CDR3 nucleotides read TGTGCCAGCAGCCTGGGAACGTTAAAAAGCTCCTACAATGAGCAGTTCTTC.

This clonotype was detected ten times or more. The rearrangement links TRBV27 to TRBJ2-2; 10 bases line up with TRBD2. The V gene's germline CDR1 is MNHEY and CDR2 SMNVEV (reference sequence). CDR3 length equals 15 residues. Germline trimming cut 6 bases from V and 4 bases from J; bases unmatched to any gene: 5. CDR3 sequence reads: CASRNLAGVTGELFF. The CDR3 DNA is TGTGCCAGCAGAAATCTAGCGGGAGTCACCGGGGAGCTGTTTTTT.